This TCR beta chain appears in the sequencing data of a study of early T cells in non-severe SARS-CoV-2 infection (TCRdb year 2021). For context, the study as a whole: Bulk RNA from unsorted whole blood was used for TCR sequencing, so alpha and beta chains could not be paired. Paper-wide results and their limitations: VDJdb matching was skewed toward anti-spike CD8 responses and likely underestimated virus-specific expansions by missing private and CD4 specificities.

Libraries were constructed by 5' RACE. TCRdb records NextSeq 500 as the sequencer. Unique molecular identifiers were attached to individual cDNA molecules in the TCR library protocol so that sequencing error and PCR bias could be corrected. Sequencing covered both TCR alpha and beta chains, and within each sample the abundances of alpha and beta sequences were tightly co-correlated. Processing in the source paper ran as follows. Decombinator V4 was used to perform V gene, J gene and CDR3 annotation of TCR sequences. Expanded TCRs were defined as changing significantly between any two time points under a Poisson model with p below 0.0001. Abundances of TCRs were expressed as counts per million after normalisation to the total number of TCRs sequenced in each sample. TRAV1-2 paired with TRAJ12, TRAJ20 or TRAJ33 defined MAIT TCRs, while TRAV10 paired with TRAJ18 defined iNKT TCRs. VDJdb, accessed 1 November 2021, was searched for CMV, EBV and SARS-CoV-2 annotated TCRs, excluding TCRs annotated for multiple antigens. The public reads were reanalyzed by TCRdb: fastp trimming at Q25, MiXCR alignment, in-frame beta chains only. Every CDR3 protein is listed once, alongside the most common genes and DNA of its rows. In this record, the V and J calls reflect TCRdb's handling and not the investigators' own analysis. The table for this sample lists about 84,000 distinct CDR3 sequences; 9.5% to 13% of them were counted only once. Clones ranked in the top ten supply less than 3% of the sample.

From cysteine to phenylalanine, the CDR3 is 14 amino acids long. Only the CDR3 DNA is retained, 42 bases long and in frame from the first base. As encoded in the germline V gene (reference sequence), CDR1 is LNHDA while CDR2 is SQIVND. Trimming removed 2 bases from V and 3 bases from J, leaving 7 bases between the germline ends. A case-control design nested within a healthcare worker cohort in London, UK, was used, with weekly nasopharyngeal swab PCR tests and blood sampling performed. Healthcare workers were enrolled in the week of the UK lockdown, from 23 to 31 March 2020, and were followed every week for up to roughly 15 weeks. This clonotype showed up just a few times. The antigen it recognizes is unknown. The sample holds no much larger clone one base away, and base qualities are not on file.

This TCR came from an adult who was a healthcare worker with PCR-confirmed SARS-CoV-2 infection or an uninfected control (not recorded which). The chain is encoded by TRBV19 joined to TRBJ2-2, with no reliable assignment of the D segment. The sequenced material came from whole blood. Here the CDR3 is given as CASSIQPYTGELFF. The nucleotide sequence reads TGTGCCAGTAGTATACAACCCTACACCGGGGAGCTGTTTTTT.